This passage covers 27 T cell receptor beta chains from one sample sequenced in a study of T cell responses to AZD1222 COVID-19 vaccine. Measured with immunoSEQ multiplex PCR; TCRdb has only the in-frame clones, and not every one. The sample contains 130,000 or so clones, approximately 88% of which appear only once. Specimen: peripheral blood, collected on day 0 of AZD1222 vaccination. The receptors stem from an adult in good health.

V gene TRBV27 combines with J gene TRBJ2-1; a weak D match, TRBD1 (5 bases). This CDR3 is 15 amino acids long. The ends were cut back, 3 bases at V and 0 bases at J, with 9 bases in the middle. Germline-derived CDR1 and CDR2 are MNHEY and SMNVEV (reference sequence). CDR3 amino acids: CASSFPGSSYNEQFF. Here the CDR3 DNA reads TGTGCCAGCAGTTTCCCAGGGTCCTCCTACAATGAGCAGTTCTTC.

The gene calls are TRBV19 and TRBJ2-1; no firm D call. CDR1 and CDR2 from the germline V gene are LNHDA and SQIVND (reference sequence). The CDR3 totals 13 residues. The V and J ends lost 5 bases and 2 bases respectively, with 7 bases between them. CDR3 DNA sequence: TGTGCCAGTAGTGGTTGGCCCTACAATGAGCAGTTCTTC. Translated, it gives CASSGWPYNEQFF.

The chain couples TRBV5-1 to TRBJ2-7, with D uncertain. V was cut by 0 bases and J by 0 bases, with 10 bases left in between. The germline V gene encodes CDR1 SGHRS and CDR2 YFSETQ. The CDR3 runs 15 residues. The CDR3 DNA is TGCGCCAGCAGCTTGGGTCCAGCGACCTCCTACGAGCAGTACTTC. Encoded protein: CASSLGPATSYEQYF.

This clone showed up just once. DNA for the CDR3: TGTGCCAGCAGTTATGACAGGGGAATAAACACTGAAGCTTTCTTT. Protein product: CASSYDRGINTEAFF. This chain links TRBV6-5 with TRBJ1-1; 8 bases line up with TRBD1. Germline CDR1 reads MNHEY; CDR2 reads SVGAGI. This CDR3 has 15 amino acids. V was pared by 3 bases and J by 2 bases, with 5 bases of the junction left unmatched.

The V and J genes are TRBV28 and TRBJ1-6, with a possible D match to TRBD1 (6 bases). CDR1 is MDHEN, CDR2 SYDVKM, per germline. V was shortened by 3 bases and J by 6 bases, with 15 bases between the two germline ends. The CDR3 runs to 16 residues. The CDR3 sequence: CASSFLVRGGNSPLHF. Written as DNA, the CDR3 is TGTGCCAGCAGTTTTTTGGTCAGGGGTGGTAATTCACCCCTCCACTTT.

The chain carries TRBV6-2 or TRBV6-3 and TRBJ1-4; D might be TRBD1 (5 bases). This CDR3 region has 21 residues. Trimming pared 2 bases from V and 0 bases from J, leaving 25 bases between. CDR1 and CDR2 (germline): MNHEY, SVGEGT. The CDR3: CASSYAFWGDRSIATNEKLFF. CDR3 bases: TGTGCCAGCAGTTACGCCTTTTGGGGAGACAGATCCATTGCAACTAATGAAAAACTGTTTTTT.

As concerns this clone: One end of the junction varies from germline; a read error may be responsible. V and J are TRBV7-9 and TRBJ2-1, with 9 positions matching TRBD2. Germline loops: CDR1 SEHNR, CDR2 FQNEAQ (reference sequence). The CDR3 sequence is 17 residues long. DNA of the CDR3: TGTGCCAGCACCTTATTAGCGGGAGATTTCAGAGGCAATGAGCAGTTCTTC. The encoded protein is CASTLLAGDFRGNEQFF.

The chain employs TRBV27 and TRBJ2-3; 7 bases agree with TRBD2. This CDR3 comprises 17 residues. Trimming at V came to 4 bases and at J to 1 base, leaving 11 bases not matched to a gene. Germline V gene data show CDR1 as MNHEY and CDR2 as SMNVEV (reference sequence). Here the CDR3 DNA reads TGTGCCAGCAGTTCTAGGACCAGCGGGATGGGCACAGATACGCAGTATTTT. Translating it yields CASSSRTSGMGTDTQYF.

CDR3 in DNA: TGTGCCAGCAGAGAGGTGTCGGGGTCTAACTATGGCTACACCTTC. This codes for CASREVSGSNYGYTF. This sequence joins TRBV6-5 and TRBJ1-2; D remains ambiguous. The CDR3 is made up of 15 amino acids. V was shortened by 6 bases and J by 0 bases, with 14 bases between the two germline ends. Per the germline V gene, CDR1 is MNHEY and CDR2 is SVGAGI.

Only one count was recorded for this clone. The chain has TRBV2 and TRBJ1-6; D not resolved. V was pared by 6 bases and J by 7 bases, with 10 bases between. CDR3 size: 13 residues. Looked up from germline, CDR1 is SNHLY and CDR2 is FYNNEI. CDR3: CASSTERNSPLHF. The CDR3 coding sequence is TGTGCCAGCAGCACAGAAAGGAATTCACCCCTCCACTTT. Full variable domain (outside the CDR3, taken from reference TRBV2 and TRBJ1-6): EPEVTQTPSHQVTQMGQEVILRCVPISNHLYFYWYRQILGQKVEFLVSFYNNEISEKSEIFDDQFSVERPDGSNFTLKIRSTKLEDSAMYFCASSTERNSPLHFGNGTRLTVT.

The rearrangement uses TRBV4-1 and TRBJ2-1; 8 bases match TRBD1. The junction had 11 bases not matched to a gene; V was cut back by 8 bases and J by 8 bases. Germline V gives CDR1 MGHRA, CDR2 YSYEKL. The CDR3 runs to 14 residues. CDR3 protein: CASLVDRERDEQFF. The CDR3 DNA reads TGCGCCAGCCTCGTGGACAGGGAAAGGGATGAGCAGTTCTTC.

The chain is built from TRBV2 and TRBJ1-5; D remains ambiguous. The CDR3 length is 15 residues. Germline CDR1 is SNHLY and CDR2 is FYNNEI. V was clipped by 3 bases and J by 6 bases, with 15 bases between them. The DNA of the CDR3 is TGTGCCAGCAGTGACGGGCTCGGGTGGGTTCAGCCCCAGCATTTT. Translation gives CASSDGLGWVQPQHF.

J is TRBJ2-3 and V is TRBV12-3 or TRBV12-4; no reliable D call. Between the trimmed V and J ends, which lost 2 bases and 1 base, there was a span of 4 bases. The CDR3 has 13 residues. CDR3 nucleotide sequence: TGTGCCAGCAGTTTATGGCGCACAGATACGCAGTATTTT. Translated: CASSLWRTDTQYF.

The chain is built from TRBV4-2 and TRBJ1-1; D remains ambiguous. The CDR3 is 13 amino acids. Germline V gene sequence: CDR1 LGHNA, CDR2 YNFKEQ. The germline V and J ends were trimmed by 1 base and 8 bases, with 11 bases remaining between them. The chain's CDR3 is CASSQVIHREAFF. The CDR3 DNA follows: TGTGCCAGCAGCCAAGTGATACACAGAGAAGCTTTCTTT.

The gene calls are TRBV2 and TRBJ2-7; no reliable D call. The CDR3 is 11 amino acids. Trimming removed 7 bases at V and 0 bases at J, with 4 bases between. CDR1 and CDR2 (germline): SNHLY, FYNNEI. CDR3 bases: TGTGCCAGCACCCTCTCCTACGAGCAGTACTTC. It is translated as CASTLSYEQYF.

The chain couples TRBV2 to TRBJ2-1, with D perhaps TRBD1 or TRBD2 (5 bases each). The CDR3 has 16 amino acids. V shed 7 bases and J shed 3 bases, with 19 bases lying between them. Germline CDR1 reads SNHLY; CDR2 reads FYNNEI. CDR3 DNA sequence: TGTGCCAGCACCCTTACGGGGCAGGGAATCTACAATGAGCAGTTCTTC. It specifies CASTLTGQGIYNEQFF.

The rearrangement links TRBV6-5 to TRBJ1-4; weak D call: TRBD1 (5 bases). V lost 6 bases, J lost 5 bases, and 16 bases lay in between. The CDR3 sequence is 15 residues long. Germline assignment: CDR1 MNHEY and CDR2 SVGAGI. CDR3 residues: CASRSRDVRNEKLFF. The DNA for the CDR3 is TGTGCCAGCAGGAGCCGGGACGTCCGAAATGAAAAACTGTTTTTT.

The chain has TRBV3-1 (or the pseudogene TRBV3-2) and TRBJ1-1; D is possibly TRBD1 (5 bases). The length of the CDR3 is 13 residues. V lost 4 bases, J lost 3 bases, and 9 bases lay in between. Looked up from germline, CDR1 is LGHDT and CDR2 is YNNKEL (reference sequence). CDR3 loop: CASSPPGYTEAFF. The CDR3 nucleotides are TGTGCCAGCAGCCCCCCAGGGTACACTGAAGCTTTCTTT.

The chain employs TRBV2 and TRBJ1-1; no clear D gene. V was cut by 2 bases and J by 4 bases, with 11 bases left in between. The CDR3 runs to 14 residues. Germline CDR1 is SNHLY and CDR2 is FYNNEI. The CDR3 is CASSEIPRGTEAFF. Here the CDR3 DNA reads TGTGCCAGCAGTGAAATACCGAGAGGCACTGAAGCTTTCTTT.

J is TRBJ1-3 and V is TRBV4-2; possibly TRBD1 for D (5 bases). CDR3 length equals 15 residues. The V gene's germline CDR1 is LGHNA and CDR2 YNFKEQ. Between the trimmed V and J ends, which lost 4 bases and 0 bases, there was a span of 10 bases. CDR3 bases: TGTGCCAGCAGCCGAATCGGGACCTCTGGAAACACCATATATTTT. Protein product: CASSRIGTSGNTIYF.

The chain links TRBV5-6 to TRBJ1-1; D remains ambiguous. Germline CDR1 and CDR2: SGHDT and YYEEEE. The CDR3 spans 15 residues. Trimming removed 0 bases from V and 0 bases from J, with 9 bases in between. This chain's CDR3 is CASSLAPGMNTEAFF. The CDR3 coding sequence is TGTGCCAGCAGCTTGGCTCCGGGGATGAACACTGAAGCTTTCTTT.

The genes are TRBV5-1 and TRBJ2-2; perhaps TRBD1 as D (6 bases). Per the germline V gene, CDR1 is SGHRS and CDR2 is YFSETQ. The V gene lost 0 bases and the J gene lost 9 bases, with 12 bases spanning the gap. CDR3 length equals 14 residues. The CDR3 DNA follows: TGCGCCAGCAGCTTGGCCCCAGGGGTACGGGAGCTGTTTTTT. Its protein is CASSLAPGVRELFF. Using reference TRBV5-1 and TRBJ2-2 for the parts outside the CDR3, the full variable domain is KAGVTQTPRYLIKTRGQQVTLSCSPISGHRSVSWYQQTPGQGLQFLFEYFSETQRNKGNFPGRFSGRQFSNSRSEMNVSTLELGDSALYLCASSLAPGVRELFFGEGSRLTVL.

V is TRBV28 and J is TRBJ1-4; D is uncertain. From germline, CDR1 is MDHEN and CDR2 SYDVKM. The CDR3 consists of 11 residues. V gave up 9 bases and J gave up 5 bases, with 7 bases separating them. The CDR3: CASQINEKLFF. The CDR3 bases are TGTGCCAGTCAGATAAATGAAAAACTGTTTTTT.

The rearrangement joins TRBV24-1 to TRBJ2-1; D may correspond to TRBD1 or TRBD2 (5 bases each). V lost 2 bases and J lost 5, with 24 bases in between. Germline CDR1 reads KGHDR; CDR2 reads SFDVKD. The length of the CDR3 is 19 residues. CDR3 sequence reads: CATSDYSGSPGRRDNEQFF. In DNA, the CDR3 is TGTGCCACCAGTGATTATTCCGGGTCCCCGGGACGAAGAGACAATGAGCAGTTCTTC.

This clone appeared a single time. The chain links TRBV7-3 to TRBJ2-7; 14 nucleotides line up with TRBD2. Germline V lookup: CDR1 SGHTA, CDR2 FQGTGA. Trimming removed 4 bases from V and 0 bases from J; junction bases left unmatched: 14. This CDR3 contains 20 residues. The chain's CDR3 is CASSYSTGTSGSRISYEQYF. For the CDR3, the DNA is TGTGCCAGCAGCTATTCAACCGGGACTAGCGGGAGTCGAATCTCCTACGAGCAGTACTTC. The whole variable domain, remainder taken from reference TRBV7-3 and TRBJ2-7, is GAGVSQTPSNKVTEKGKYVELRCDPISGHTALYWYRQSLGQGPEFLIYFQGTGAADDSGLPNDRFFAVRPEGSVSTLKIQRTERGDSAVYLCASSYSTGTSGSRISYEQYFGPGTRLTVT.

The rearrangement links TRBV3-1 (or the pseudogene TRBV3-2) to TRBJ1-2; D might be TRBD1 (5 bases). This CDR3 is 16 amino acids long. Per germline, CDR1 LGHDT and CDR2 YNNKEL (reference sequence). Trimming shortened V by 4 bases and J by 4 bases, and 19 bases separated the two germline ends. CDR3 amino acids: CASSPLFPTTGYGYTF. CDR3 DNA: TGTGCCAGCAGCCCTCTTTTCCCGACCACAGGCTATGGCTACACCTTC.

The chain couples TRBV15 to TRBJ2-7; the D gene could be TRBD1 or TRBD2 (5 bases each). V was shortened by 8 bases and J by 6 bases, with 20 bases between the two germline ends. The CDR3 runs to 14 residues. Looked up from germline, CDR1 is LNHNV and CDR2 is YYDKDF (reference sequence). CDR3 in amino acids: CATRKGATGSEQYF. DNA of the CDR3: TGTGCCACCCGTAAAGGGGCCACGGGGTCCGAGCAGTACTTC.